The 20 T cell receptor beta chains listed next were all sequenced from one sample in a study of shared clonotypes between healthy human individuals. Data came from immunoSEQ multiplex PCR; TCRdb stores just in-frame clones and leaves some out. This sample yields about 1.1 million clones, of which about four fifths are seen a single time; more than 0.45% belongs to the top ten. Material: memory CD4+ T cells from PBMCs. The subset here: CD45RA-negative fraction. These TCRs come from a man between 18 and 35 years old in good health. Some clones in this sample may be carry-over from other donors' samples.

The chain links TRBV2 to TRBJ2-7; D perhaps matches TRBD1 (6 bases). Germline V lookup: CDR1 SNHLY, CDR2 FYNNEI. The germline V and J ends were trimmed by 0 bases and 5 bases, with 14 bases remaining between them. There are 15 residues in the CDR3. CDR3 DNA: TGTGCCAGCAGTGAAGCGCCGGGACATATCGACGAGCAGTACTTC. The encoded protein is CASSEAPGHIDEQYF. Together with reference TRBV2 and TRBJ2-7, the CDR3 gives the full variable domain: EPEVTQTPSHQVTQMGQEVILRCVPISNHLYFYWYRQILGQKVEFLVSFYNNEISEKSEIFDDQFSVERPDGSNFTLKIRSTKLEDSAMYFCASSEAPGHIDEQYFGPGTRLTVT.

The V and J genes are TRBV7-9 and TRBJ1-5; TRBD1 matches at 8 bases. Unmatched junction bases numbered 8, after V lost 0 bases and J lost 7 bases. Germline-derived CDR1 and CDR2 are SEHNR and FQNEAQ (reference sequence). The length of the CDR3 is 16 residues. The CDR3 loop reads CASSLARGQGFQPQHF. For the CDR3, the DNA is TGTGCCAGCAGCTTAGCGCGTGGACAGGGATTCCAGCCCCAGCATTTT.

The chain combines TRBV7-2 with TRBJ2-1; D may match TRBD1 or TRBD2 (7 bases each). Looked up from germline, CDR1 is SGHTA and CDR2 is FQGNSA. V was clipped by 1 base and J by 9 bases, with 25 bases between them. The CDR3 totals 18 residues. CDR3 sequence reads: CASSLDPRQGGSGGEQFF. The DNA for the CDR3 is TGTGCCAGCAGCTTAGACCCTCGACAGGGAGGGTCCGGCGGTGAGCAGTTCTTC.

A remark on this clone: Other DNA sequences in the same sample also yield this CDR3. CDR3 loop: CASSPPRGEKLFF. DNA of the CDR3: TGTGCCAGCAGCCCCCCCAGGGGTGAAAAACTGTTTTTT. The rearrangement joins TRBV28 to TRBJ1-4; a possible D gene is TRBD1 (6 bases). Between the trimmed V and J ends, which lost 6 bases and 7 bases, there was a span of 12 bases. The length of the CDR3 is 13 residues. Germline lookup yields CDR1 MDHEN and CDR2 SYDVKM.

The chain combines TRBV5-8 with TRBJ2-1, with D perhaps matching TRBD2 (5 bases). Trimming pared 3 bases from V and 6 bases from J, leaving 16 bases between. CDR3 length: 15 residues. Germline-derived CDR1 and CDR2 are SGHTS and YDEGEE. In nucleotides, the CDR3 is TGTGCCAGCAGCTCCGAGAACGGACTTTTCAATGAGCAGTTCTTC. Residues: CASSSENGLFNEQFF.

This clone was recorded only once. The rearrangement links TRBV11-3 to TRBJ2-3, with D possibly TRBD2 on 5 matching bases. The length of the CDR3 is 14 residues. V lost 5 bases, J lost 2 bases, and 11 bases lay in between. Germline V gene lookup returns CDR1 SGHNT and CDR2 YENEEA. The CDR3 here is CASSPSGLTDTQYF. CDR3 bases: TGTGCCAGCAGCCCCAGCGGCCTCACAGATACGCAGTATTTT.

The V call is TRBV2, the J call TRBJ2-7; D tentatively reads TRBD1 or TRBD2 (6 bases each). The CDR3 is 17 amino acids. Trimming pared 7 bases from V and 1 base from J, leaving 23 bases between. Looked up from germline, CDR1 is SNHLY and CDR2 is FYNNEI. CDR3 sequence (DNA): TGTGCCAGCAAACTAGGGGGGACACATGGCTTTTCCTACGAGCAGTACTTC. Translated, it gives CASKLGGTHGFSYEQYF.

The CDR3: CASSEYPTAAGGYTF. Here the CDR3 DNA reads TGTGCCAGCAGTGAATACCCGACAGCCGCCGGTGGCTACACCTTC. The V and J genes are TRBV6-1 and TRBJ1-2, with D tentatively TRBD1 (5 bases). Trimming pared 2 bases from V and 7 bases from J, leaving 17 bases between. Germline V gene data show CDR1 as MNHNS and CDR2 as SASEGT. CDR3 length: 15 residues.

The chain uses TRBV5-1 and TRBJ1-4; the match to TRBD1 covers 8 bases. Germline V gives CDR1 SGHRS, CDR2 YFSETQ. CDR3 length equals 16 residues. With 0 bases clipped from V and 4 bases from J, the junction kept 5 bases outside the gene matches. CDR3 sequence (DNA): TGCGCCAGCAGCTTGGGGACAGGGAACATTAATGAAAAACTGTTTTTT. Translating gives CASSLGTGNINEKLFF. Supplemented by reference TRBV5-1 and TRBJ1-4, the full variable domain reads KAGVTQTPRYLIKTRGQQVTLSCSPISGHRSVSWYQQTPGQGLQFLFEYFSETQRNKGNFPGRFSGRQFSNSRSEMNVSTLELGDSALYLCASSLGTGNINEKLFFGSGTQLSVL.

The chain joins TRBV14 to TRBJ1-1; D not resolved. Germline V gene sequence: CDR1 SGHDN, CDR2 FVKESK. Trimming pared 7 bases from V and 2 bases from J, leaving 14 bases between. The CDR3 covers 14 residues. CDR3 coding DNA: TGTGCCAGCACCCCCCTAGGTTTAAACACTGAAGCTTTCTTT. Protein sequence: CASTPLGLNTEAFF. The entire variable domain, with the rest obtained from reference TRBV14 and TRBJ1-1, is as follows: EAGVTQFPSHSVIEKGQTVTLRCDPISGHDNLYWYRRVMGKEIKFLLHFVKESKQDESGMPNNRFLAERTGGTYSTLKVQPAELEDSGVYFCASTPLGLNTEAFFGQGTRLTVV.

A few counts support this clone. The chain has TRBV13 and TRBJ2-1, with TRBD2 identical over 8 bases. Germline values: CDR1 PRHDT, CDR2 FYEKMQ (reference sequence). This CDR3 contains 15 residues. V gave up 2 bases and J gave up 3 bases; unmatched junction bases: 3. Here the CDR3 DNA reads TGTGCCAGCAGCTTACAAGCGGGGGTCTACAATGAGCAGTTCTTC. Translation gives CASSLQAGVYNEQFF.

The chain links TRBV11-1 to TRBJ2-4; 7 bases map to TRBD1. V lost 2 bases, J lost 8 bases, and 6 bases stayed unmatched. This CDR3 region has 14 residues. Germline CDR1 and CDR2: SGHAT and FQDESV (reference sequence). The CDR3 DNA sequence: TGTGCCAGCAGCTTAATAAAGGGGGCGGACATTCAGTACTTC. Its protein product is CASSLIKGADIQYF.

The J gene is TRBJ1-2, the V gene TRBV5-1, with a possible D match to TRBD1 (5 bases). Trimming pared 3 bases from V and 7 bases from J, leaving 10 bases between. This CDR3 has 12 residues. Germline CDR1 is SGHRS and CDR2 is YFSETQ. This CDR3 reads CASSSGSSGYTF. CDR3 coding DNA: TGCGCCAGCAGCTCAGGGTCTTCTGGCTACACCTTC.

The chain is built from TRBV11-1 and TRBJ2-2; 10 bases align to TRBD2. The CDR3 has 15 residues. The germline gives CDR1 SGHAT, CDR2 FQDESV (reference sequence). V shed 7 bases, J shed 3 bases, and the junction held 5 bases outside the gene matches. The CDR3 region has the DNA TGTGCCAGCACCCCCGGGACTAGCGACACCGGGGAGCTGTTTTTT. As protein: CASTPGTSDTGELFF.

The V and J genes are TRBV5-1 and TRBJ1-2; 10 nucleotides align to TRBD1. The V and J ends lost 2 bases and 3 bases, in that order; junction bases with no gene match: 10. CDR3 size: 17 residues. CDR1 and CDR2 (germline): SGHRS, YFSETQ. Here the CDR3 DNA reads TGCGCCAGCAGCTTCCGGGACAGGGGAGGCCGGGACTATGGCTACACCTTC. Translated: CASSFRDRGGRDYGYTF.

This clone turned up a few times. The rearrangement joins TRBV29-1 to TRBJ1-1; D is unresolved. The CDR3 has 12 amino acids. Trimming cost V 4 bases and J 3 bases, with 9 bases left between them. CDR1 is SQVTM and CDR2 is ANQGSEA in the germline V gene. CDR3 loop: CSVVPSDTEAFF. DNA for the CDR3: TGCAGCGTTGTGCCCAGTGACACTGAAGCTTTCTTT.

V and J are TRBV5-4 and TRBJ2-1, with 8 positions matching TRBD1. The CDR3 is 13 residues long. J was trimmed by 7 bases and V by 4 bases; bases with no gene match: 4. Germline values: CDR1 SGHNT, CDR2 YYREEE (reference sequence). This CDR3 is CASSQTGGNEQFF. Here the CDR3 DNA reads TGTGCCAGCAGCCAAACAGGGGGAAATGAGCAGTTCTTC.

This clone was observed a few times. The chain links TRBV5-1 to TRBJ2-5, with 14 bases matching TRBD2. CDR3 length: 16 amino acids. J was trimmed by 7 bases and V by 0 bases; bases with no gene match: 5. The germline CDR1 and CDR2 sequences are SGHRS and YFSETQ. The CDR3 spells CASSLGLAGGRSTQYF. CDR3 sequence (DNA): TGCGCCAGCAGCTTGGGACTAGCGGGAGGGCGTTCGACCCAGTACTTC.

The chain is built from TRBV19 and TRBJ2-5, with TRBD1 identical over 7 bases. Germline values: CDR1 LNHDA, CDR2 SQIVND (reference sequence). The CDR3 totals 16 residues. The junction had 9 bases not matched to a gene; V was cut back by 3 bases and J by 2 bases. The CDR3 here is CASSMGQLNHQETQYF. The CDR3, as DNA: TGTGCCAGTAGTATGGGACAGCTTAACCATCAAGAGACCCAGTACTTC.

The chain couples TRBV21-1 to TRBJ1-1. TRBV21-1 is tagged as a pseudogene. The CDR3 is 17 residues long. This CDR3 reads CASSKVPREGSGTEAFF. As DNA, the CDR3 is TGTGCCAGCAGCAAAGTGCCGAGGGAGGGCTCGGGCACTGAAGCTTTCTTT.